In its sample, the clone carrying this T cell receptor beta chain was seen once. Its matching antigen is unknown. Expressed TCRB transcripts were sequenced because the isolated RNA had all been reverse transcribed beforehand. Generated by immunoSEQ multiplex PCR, the TCRdb table keeps only in-frame clones and is missing some. There are approximately 260,000 clones in the sample; approximately 25% occur only once, and roughly 0.011% lies in the top ten. CDR3 size: 15 residues. Looked up from germline, CDR1 is PRHDT and CDR2 is FYEKMQ (reference sequence). The V end lost 1 base, the J end lost 10 bases, and 17 bases lay between the germline ends. The data are from a study of beta chain features in type 1 diabetes. Study in general: The study found patients and healthy donors alike in age, gender and cell yields.

General study findings and limits: Junctions at VDJ sites from type 1 diabetes patients had fewer insertions and more deletions. Among patients with Type 1 diabetes, TCRB CDR3s were moderately but significantly shorter in every one of the four CD4+ subsets.

Via CD45RO/CCR7/CD25/CD127/CD95/CD27, cells of the CD4+ naive, central memory, regulatory and stem cell-like memory subsets were sorted. All of the sorted populations showed purity greater than 98%. The clonotype comes from a woman between 25 and 40 years old with type 1 diabetes. V gene TRBV13 combines with J gene TRBJ2-1, with D tentatively TRBD2 (6 bases). The sample taken for sequencing was naive CD4+ T cells from blood. CDR3 sequence: CASSLAPEGFGEQFF. CDR3 nucleotide sequence: TGTGCCAGCAGCTTAGCCCCGGAGGGCTTCGGAGAGCAGTTCTTC.